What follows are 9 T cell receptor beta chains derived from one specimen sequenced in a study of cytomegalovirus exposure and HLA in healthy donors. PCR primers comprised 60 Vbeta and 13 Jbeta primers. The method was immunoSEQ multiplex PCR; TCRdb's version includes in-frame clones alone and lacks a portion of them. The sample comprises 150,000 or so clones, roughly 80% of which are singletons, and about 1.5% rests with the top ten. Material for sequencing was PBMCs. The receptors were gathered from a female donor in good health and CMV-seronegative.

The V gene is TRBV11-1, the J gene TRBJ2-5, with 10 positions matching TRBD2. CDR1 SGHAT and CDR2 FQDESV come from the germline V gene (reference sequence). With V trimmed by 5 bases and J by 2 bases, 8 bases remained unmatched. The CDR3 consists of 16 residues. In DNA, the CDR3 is TGTGCCAGCAGCCAGACACTAGCGGGACGGCAAGAGACCCAGTACTTC. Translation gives CASSQTLAGRQETQYF.

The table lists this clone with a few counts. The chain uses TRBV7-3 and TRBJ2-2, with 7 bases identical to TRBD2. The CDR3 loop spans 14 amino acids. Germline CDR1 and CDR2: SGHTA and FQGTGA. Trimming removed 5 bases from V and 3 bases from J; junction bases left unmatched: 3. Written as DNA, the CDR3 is TGTGCCAGCAGCCAGACTAGCCACACCGGGGAGCTGTTTTTT. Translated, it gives CASSQTSHTGELFF.

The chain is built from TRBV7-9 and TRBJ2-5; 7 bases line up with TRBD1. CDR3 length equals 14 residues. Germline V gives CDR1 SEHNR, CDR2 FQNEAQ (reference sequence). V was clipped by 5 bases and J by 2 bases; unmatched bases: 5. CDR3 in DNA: TGTGCCAGCAGCGGGTGGGACAGACAAGAGACCCAGTACTTC. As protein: CASSGWDRQETQYF.

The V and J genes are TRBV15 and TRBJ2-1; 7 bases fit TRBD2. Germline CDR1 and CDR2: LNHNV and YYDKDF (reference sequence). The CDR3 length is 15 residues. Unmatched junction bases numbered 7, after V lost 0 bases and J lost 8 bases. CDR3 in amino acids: CATSREGREWDEQFF. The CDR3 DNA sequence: TGTGCCACCAGCAGAGAAGGGCGGGAGTGGGATGAGCAGTTCTTC. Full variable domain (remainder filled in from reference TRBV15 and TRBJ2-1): DAMVIQNPRYQVTQFGKPVTLSCSQTLNHNVMYWYQQKSSQAPKLLFHYYDKDFNNEADTPDNFQSRRPNTSFCFLDIRSPGLGDTAMYLCATSREGREWDEQFFGPGTRLTVL.

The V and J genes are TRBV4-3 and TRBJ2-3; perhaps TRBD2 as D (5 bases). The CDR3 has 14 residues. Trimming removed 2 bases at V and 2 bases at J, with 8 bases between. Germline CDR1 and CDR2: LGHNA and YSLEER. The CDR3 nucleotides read TGCGCCAGCAGCCAACTAGCATACACAGATACGCAGTATTTT. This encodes CASSQLAYTDTQYF.

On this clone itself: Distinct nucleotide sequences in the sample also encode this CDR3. This chain's CDR3 is CASSSFYEQYF. CDR3 sequence (DNA): TGTGCCAGCAGCTCGTTCTACGAGCAGTACTTC. The chain uses TRBV7-2 and TRBJ2-7; D remains unclear. Deletions cut 4 bases from V and 3 bases from J, with 4 bases between. From germline, CDR1 is SGHTA and CDR2 FQGNSA. The CDR3 runs to 11 residues.

The CDR3 loop reads CASSPGTGGNTEAFF. CDR3 bases: TGTGCCAGCTCACCAGGGACAGGGGGGAACACTGAAGCTTTCTTT. The chain uses TRBV18 and TRBJ1-1, with 11 bases matching TRBD1. This CDR3 is built from 15 residues. Germline V CDR1 and CDR2: KGHSH, LQKENI. V was pared by 2 bases and J by 1 base, with 0 bases of the junction left unmatched.

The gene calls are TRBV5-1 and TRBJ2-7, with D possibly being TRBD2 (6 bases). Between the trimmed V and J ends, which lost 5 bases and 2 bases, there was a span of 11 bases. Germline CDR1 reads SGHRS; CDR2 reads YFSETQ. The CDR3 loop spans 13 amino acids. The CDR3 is CASSPGGTYEQYF. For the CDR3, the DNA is TGCGCCAGCAGTCCGGGCGGGACCTACGAGCAGTACTTC.

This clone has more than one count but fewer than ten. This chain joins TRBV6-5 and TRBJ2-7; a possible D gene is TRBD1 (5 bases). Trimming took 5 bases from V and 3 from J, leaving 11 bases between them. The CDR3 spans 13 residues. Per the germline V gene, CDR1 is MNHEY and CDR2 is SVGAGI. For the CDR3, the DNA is TGTGCCAGCAGTAACAAGGACAACTACGAGCAGTACTTC. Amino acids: CASSNKDNYEQYF.